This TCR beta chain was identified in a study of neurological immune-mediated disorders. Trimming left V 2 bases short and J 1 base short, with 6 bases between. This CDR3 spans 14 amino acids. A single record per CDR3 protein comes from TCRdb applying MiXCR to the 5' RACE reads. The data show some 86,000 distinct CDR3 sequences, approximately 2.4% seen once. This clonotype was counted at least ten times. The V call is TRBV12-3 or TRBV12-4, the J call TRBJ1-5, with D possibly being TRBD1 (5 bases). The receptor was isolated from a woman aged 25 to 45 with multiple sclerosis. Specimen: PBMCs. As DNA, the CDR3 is TGTGCCAGCAGTTTATACAGGAGCAATCAGCCCCAGCATTTT. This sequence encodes CASSLYRSNQPQHF.